These T cell receptor beta chains were read from a single sample in a study of molecular identifiers for immune sequencing clone quantification. One entry per CDR3 protein results from TCRdb running MiXCR on the PCR reads. The repertoire holds about 510,000 distinct CDR3 sequences, over 20% seen once, with 0.7% to 1% in the top ten. Input material: naive CD8+ T cells from blood, with Jurkat cell RNA spiked in. Receptors were obtained from a human donor in good health. Some libraries in this study had Jurkat cell RNA spiked in. The CDR3 runs from the conserved cysteine through the conserved F or W. A D gene is named only where the DNA matches it firmly. Size is stated for part of the rows, as once, few or many counts, or as a class when the clone is expanded.

clone size: many; J gene: TRBJ2-7; V gene: TRBV6-5; D gene: NA; CDR3 protein: CASMTSGEQYF; CDR3 DNA: TGTGCCAGCATGACTAGTGGCGAGCAGTACTTC
clone size: once; J gene: TRBJ2-3; V gene: TRBV29-1; D gene: NA; CDR3 protein: CSVDVVHADTQYF; CDR3 DNA: TGCAGCGTTGATGTGGTCCACGCAGATACGCAGTATTTT
clone size: NA; J gene: TRBJ1-3; V gene: TRBV4-1; D gene: NA; CDR3 protein: CASSQASPGHTIYF; CDR3 DNA: TGCGCCAGCAGCCAAGCCTCACCCGGCCACACCATATATTTT
clone size: many; J gene: TRBJ1-3; V gene: TRBV2; D gene: TRBD1; CDR3 protein: CASIRTGGEPSGNTIYF; CDR3 DNA: TGTGCCAGCATCCGGACAGGGGGCGAGCCCTCTGGAAACACCATATATTTT
clone size: NA; J gene: TRBJ2-3; V gene: TRBV12-3/TRBV12-4; D gene: NA; CDR3 protein: CASSLNWSSDTQYF; CDR3 DNA: TGTGCCAGCAGTTTGAATTGGAGTTCAGATACGCAGTATTTT
clone size: many; J gene: TRBJ1-1; V gene: TRBV4-3; D gene: NA; CDR3 protein: CASSQDTVSRVNTEAFF; CDR3 DNA: TGCGCCAGCAGCCAAGATACGGTGAGCAGGGTGAACACTGAAGCTTTCTTT
clone size: few; J gene: TRBJ2-3; V gene: TRBV20-1; D gene: TRBD2; CDR3 protein: CSARGGGLDGDTQYF; CDR3 DNA: TGCAGTGCTAGAGGGGGGGGACTAGACGGAGATACGCAGTATTTT
clone size: many; J gene: TRBJ2-7; V gene: TRBV7-9; D gene: NA; CDR3 protein: CASSPAYGEEQYF; CDR3 DNA: TGTGCCAGCAGTCCTGCCTACGGGGAGGAGCAGTACTTC
clone size: NA; J gene: TRBJ1-1; V gene: TRBV5-1; D gene: TRBD1; CDR3 protein: CASSTWTGDTEAFF; CDR3 DNA: TGCGCCAGCAGCACTTGGACAGGGGACACTGAAGCTTTCTTT
clone size: NA; J gene: TRBJ2-5; V gene: TRBV28; D gene: NA; CDR3 protein: CASSDTSFIGETQYF; CDR3 DNA: TGTGCCAGCAGTGACACTAGCTTTATCGGGGAGACCCAGTACTTC
clone size: NA; J gene: TRBJ2-2; V gene: TRBV7-3; D gene: TRBD2; CDR3 protein: CASSSAGTSGRAWTGELFF; CDR3 DNA: TGTGCCAGCAGCTCTGCCGGGACTAGCGGGAGGGCCTGGACCGGGGAGCTGTTTTTT
clone size: NA; J gene: TRBJ2-7; V gene: TRBV7-2; D gene: TRBD1; CDR3 protein: CASSKLQGPKPYERYF; CDR3 DNA: TGTGCCAGCAGCAAACTACAGGGGCCTAAGCCTTACGAGCGGTACTTC
clone size: NA; J gene: TRBJ1-5; V gene: TRBV2; D gene: NA; CDR3 protein: CACSGGRPFSNQPQHF; CDR3 DNA: TGTGCCTGCAGTGGGGGACGTCCGTTTAGCAATCAGCCCCAGCATTTT
clone size: NA; J gene: TRBJ2-3; V gene: TRBV12-3/TRBV12-4; D gene: TRBD1; CDR3 protein: CASSPLPGQTTDTQYF; CDR3 DNA: TGTGCCAGCAGCCCGCTTCCGGGACAGACCACAGATACGCAGTATTTT
clone size: few; J gene: TRBJ2-7; V gene: TRBV30; D gene: NA; CDR3 protein: CAWRGLGAPGYEQYF; CDR3 DNA: TGTGCCTGGAGGGGGCTTGGCGCCCCGGGCTACGAGCAGTACTTC
clone size: few; J gene: TRBJ2-7; V gene: TRBV7-6; D gene: NA; CDR3 protein: CASSLVPHEQYF; CDR3 DNA: TGTGCCAGCAGCTTAGTCCCCCACGAGCAGTACTTC
clone size: few; J gene: TRBJ2-1; V gene: TRBV15; D gene: NA; CDR3 protein: CATSRDWKDEQFF; CDR3 DNA: TGTGCCACCAGCAGAGATTGGAAGGATGAGCAGTTCTTC
clone size: many; J gene: TRBJ1-1; V gene: TRBV19; D gene: NA; CDR3 protein: CASKGPPVTEAFF; CDR3 DNA: TGTGCCAGTAAGGGGCCCCCCGTTACTGAAGCTTTCTTT
clone size: many; J gene: TRBJ2-3; V gene: TRBV11-2; D gene: TRBD2; CDR3 protein: CASSLAVGEGADTQYF; CDR3 DNA: TGTGCCAGCAGCTTAGCGGTTGGGGAGGGAGCAGATACGCAGTATTTT
clone size: few; J gene: TRBJ2-7; V gene: TRBV3-1; D gene: TRBD1; CDR3 protein: CASSHTGTEKYYEQYF; CDR3 DNA: TGTGCCAGCAGCCACACCGGGACAGAAAAGTACTACGAGCAGTACTTC
clone size: many; J gene: TRBJ2-7; V gene: TRBV11-2; D gene: NA; CDR3 protein: CASSLVTYEQYF; CDR3 DNA: TGTGCCAGCAGCTTGGTAACCTACGAGCAGTACTTC
clone size: many; J gene: TRBJ2-1; V gene: TRBV2; D gene: NA; CDR3 protein: CASSEEPYDEQFF; CDR3 DNA: TGTGCCAGCAGTGAAGAACCGTACGATGAGCAGTTCTTC
clone size: many; J gene: TRBJ1-5; V gene: TRBV14; D gene: NA; CDR3 protein: CASSPFPGQPQHF; CDR3 DNA: TGTGCCAGCAGCCCTTTCCCTGGGCAGCCCCAGCATTTT
clone size: many; J gene: TRBJ1-5; V gene: TRBV6-6; D gene: NA; CDR3 protein: CASSYGTFNQPQHF; CDR3 DNA: TGTGCCAGCAGTTACGGGACATTCAATCAGCCCCAGCATTTT
clone size: NA; J gene: TRBJ1-1; V gene: TRBV30; D gene: TRBD1; CDR3 protein: CAWSEGATEAFF; CDR3 DNA: TGTGCCTGGAGCGAGGGGGCTACTGAAGCTTTCTTT
clone size: NA; J gene: TRBJ2-3; V gene: TRBV6-2/TRBV6-3; D gene: NA; CDR3 protein: CASSPEAGSTDTQYF; CDR3 DNA: TGTGCCAGCAGCCCCGAAGCAGGTAGCACAGATACGCAGTATTTT
clone size: NA; J gene: TRBJ2-3; V gene: TRBV12-3/TRBV12-4; D gene: TRBD2; CDR3 protein: CASSLGGPSGRISDTQYF; CDR3 DNA: TGTGCCAGCAGTTTAGGTGGTCCGAGCGGGAGGATCTCAGATACGCAGTATTTT
clone size: few; J gene: TRBJ2-1; V gene: TRBV27; D gene: TRBD2; CDR3 protein: CASSGAGSSYNEQFF; CDR3 DNA: TGTGCCAGCAGCGGAGCGGGGAGCTCCTACAATGAGCAGTTCTTC
clone size: NA; J gene: TRBJ2-4; V gene: TRBV2; D gene: NA; CDR3 protein: CASSEVGTPPGDIQYF; CDR3 DNA: TGTGCCAGCAGTGAAGTTGGGACACCCCCGGGAGACATTCAGTACTTC
clone size: many; J gene: TRBJ2-3; V gene: TRBV18; D gene: NA; CDR3 protein: CASSQEDTQYF; CDR3 DNA: TGTGCCAGTAGCCAGGAAGACACGCAGTATTTT
clone size: NA; J gene: TRBJ2-5; V gene: TRBV7-2; D gene: TRBD1; CDR3 protein: CASSLSNRRTGVREAQYF; CDR3 DNA: TGTGCCAGCAGCCTTTCAAATAGGCGGACAGGGGTGCGAGAGGCCCAGTACTTC
clone size: NA; J gene: TRBJ2-7; V gene: TRBV20-1; D gene: TRBD2; CDR3 protein: CSARDWPSGRSEQYF; CDR3 DNA: TGCAGTGCTAGAGATTGGCCTAGCGGGAGAAGCGAGCAGTACTTC
clone size: many; J gene: TRBJ2-5; V gene: TRBV4-3; D gene: NA; CDR3 protein: CASSHSHNLDLKRPQYF; CDR3 DNA: TGCGCCAGCAGCCACTCCCACAACCTAGATCTCAAGAGACCCCAGTACTTC
clone size: NA; J gene: TRBJ1-2; V gene: TRBV4-3; D gene: NA; CDR3 protein: CASSQDLQTGPYGYTF; CDR3 DNA: TGCGCCAGCAGCCAAGATCTCCAAACAGGCCCCTATGGCTACACCTTC
clone size: many; J gene: TRBJ1-1; V gene: TRBV3-1; D gene: NA; CDR3 protein: CASSQVLGDTKDEAFF; CDR3 DNA: TGTGCCAGCAGCCAAGTGCTCGGGGACACAAAAGATGAAGCTTTCTTT
clone size: few; J gene: TRBJ2-6; V gene: TRBV25-1; D gene: TRBD1; CDR3 protein: CASSTGDPGANVLTF; CDR3 DNA: TGTGCCAGCAGTACAGGGGACCCTGGGGCCAACGTCCTGACTTTC
clone size: few; J gene: TRBJ2-3; V gene: TRBV7-2; D gene: TRBD2; CDR3 protein: CASSLIWALAGVTDTQYF; CDR3 DNA: TGTGCCAGCAGTTTGATTTGGGCATTAGCGGGGGTCACAGATACGCAGTATTTT
clone size: NA; J gene: TRBJ2-3; V gene: TRBV19; D gene: TRBD1; CDR3 protein: CASSIGQGGTDTQYF; CDR3 DNA: TGTGCCAGTAGTATTGGACAGGGCGGCACAGATACGCAGTATTTT
clone size: few; J gene: TRBJ2-2; V gene: TRBV11-2; D gene: NA; CDR3 protein: CASSNGGRATNTGELFF; CDR3 DNA: TGTGCCAGCAGCAATGGGGGAAGGGCGACCAACACCGGGGAGCTGTTTTTT
clone size: NA; J gene: TRBJ2-1; V gene: TRBV13; D gene: TRBD2; CDR3 protein: CASSIGLATYNEQFF; CDR3 DNA: TGTGCCAGCAGTATCGGACTAGCGACCTACAATGAGCAGTTCTTC
clone size: few; J gene: TRBJ2-1; V gene: TRBV19; D gene: NA; CDR3 protein: CASSPGAFNEQFF; CDR3 DNA: TGTGCCAGTAGTCCGGGAGCTTTCAATGAGCAGTTCTTC
clone size: few; J gene: TRBJ2-5; V gene: TRBV6-2/TRBV6-3; D gene: NA; CDR3 protein: CASSYSIAAAQETQYF; CDR3 DNA: TGTGCCAGCAGTTACTCGATAGCGGCCGCACAAGAGACCCAGTACTTC
clone size: many; J gene: TRBJ2-7; V gene: TRBV7-9; D gene: TRBD2; CDR3 protein: CASSLSGTDDEQYF; CDR3 DNA: TGTGCCAGCAGCCTTAGCGGGACCGACGACGAGCAGTACTTC
clone size: many; J gene: TRBJ1-4; V gene: TRBV4-1; D gene: NA; CDR3 protein: CASSQEWATNEKLFF; CDR3 DNA: TGCGCCAGCAGCCAAGAGTGGGCAACTAATGAAAAACTGTTTTTT
clone size: once; J gene: TRBJ1-5; V gene: TRBV7-9; D gene: NA; CDR3 protein: CASSLTGNNRPQHF; CDR3 DNA: TGTGCCAGCAGCTTAACAGGAAACAATCGGCCCCAGCATTTT
clone size: NA; J gene: TRBJ1-2; V gene: TRBV12-3/TRBV12-4; D gene: TRBD1; CDR3 protein: CASSLVFGTGPGDTF; CDR3 DNA: TGTGCCAGCAGTTTAGTCTTCGGGACAGGGCCCGGGGACACCTTC
clone size: few; J gene: TRBJ1-4; V gene: TRBV7-9; D gene: NA; CDR3 protein: CASSLFPSWVPGTANEKLFF; CDR3 DNA: TGTGCCAGCAGCTTATTTCCTAGTTGGGTGCCGGGGACGGCTAATGAAAAACTGTTTTTT
clone size: NA; J gene: TRBJ2-5; V gene: TRBV11-2; D gene: NA; CDR3 protein: CASSSVSETQYF; CDR3 DNA: TGTGCCAGCAGCTCGGTAAGCGAGACCCAGTACTTC
clone size: NA; J gene: TRBJ2-4; V gene: TRBV4-1; D gene: TRBD2; CDR3 protein: CASSQVPGLGENIQYF; CDR3 DNA: TGCGCCAGCAGCCAAGTACCGGGACTAGGCGAAAACATTCAGTACTTC
clone size: many; J gene: TRBJ2-1; V gene: TRBV7-9; D gene: NA; CDR3 protein: CASSLVKGVGPPKFF; CDR3 DNA: TGTGCCAGCAGCTTAGTTAAAGGGGTCGGACCGCCTAAGTTCTTC
clone size: few; J gene: TRBJ2-7; V gene: TRBV7-9; D gene: NA; CDR3 protein: CASTRDESSYEQYF; CDR3 DNA: TGTGCCAGCACTAGGGACGAGAGCTCCTACGAGCAGTACTTC
clone size: many; J gene: TRBJ2-3; V gene: TRBV20-1; D gene: TRBD1; CDR3 protein: CSARELGQGSTDTQYF; CDR3 DNA: TGCAGTGCTAGAGAGCTCGGACAGGGCAGCACAGATACGCAGTATTTT
clone size: many; J gene: TRBJ1-4; V gene: TRBV7-9; D gene: NA; CDR3 protein: CAASGQNATNEKLFF; CDR3 DNA: TGTGCCGCTAGCGGGCAGAACGCAACTAATGAAAAACTGTTTTTT
clone size: many; J gene: TRBJ2-7; V gene: TRBV20-1; D gene: NA; CDR3 protein: CSATRDTMDYEQYF; CDR3 DNA: TGCAGTGCAACGAGGGACACTATGGACTACGAGCAGTACTTC
clone size: NA; J gene: TRBJ1-1; V gene: TRBV3-1; D gene: NA; CDR3 protein: CASSQEAENTEAFF; CDR3 DNA: TGTGCCAGCAGCCAAGAAGCAGAGAACACTGAAGCTTTCTTT
clone size: many; J gene: TRBJ1-1; V gene: TRBV25-1; D gene: NA; CDR3 protein: CASSEQNTEAFF; CDR3 DNA: TGTGCCAGCAGTGAACAGAACACTGAAGCTTTCTTT
clone size: NA; J gene: TRBJ2-1; V gene: TRBV9; D gene: NA; CDR3 protein: CASSVDPGSYNEQFF; CDR3 DNA: TGTGCCAGCAGCGTAGATCCAGGGTCCTACAATGAGCAGTTCTTC
clone size: few; J gene: TRBJ2-3; V gene: TRBV7-9; D gene: NA; CDR3 protein: CASSRGPIGGDTQYF; CDR3 DNA: TGTGCCAGCAGCAGAGGTCCCATAGGGGGAGATACGCAGTATTTT
clone size: many; J gene: TRBJ2-5; V gene: TRBV6-2/TRBV6-3; D gene: NA; CDR3 protein: CASSYSSGQETQYF; CDR3 DNA: TGTGCCAGCAGTTACTCGTCAGGACAAGAGACCCAGTACTTC
clone size: many; J gene: TRBJ2-1; V gene: TRBV30; D gene: NA; CDR3 protein: CAWSRNVEQFF; CDR3 DNA: TGTGCCTGGAGCCGGAACGTTGAGCAGTTCTTC